These 21 T cell receptor beta chains originate from one sample sequenced in a study of cytomegalovirus exposure and HLA in healthy donors. The PCR contained 60 Vbeta and 13 Jbeta primers. The assay was immunoSEQ multiplex PCR, and TCRdb's table has in-frame clones only and misses some. The table includes under 150,000 clones, about four fifths detected once. Sequences were obtained from PBMCs. These receptors came from a woman between 40 and 55 years old in good health and CMV-seronegative.

CDR3 in amino acids: CASSLDRGGRALNEQFF. Here the CDR3 DNA reads TGTGCCAGCAGCTTAGATCGGGGCGGGAGGGCCCTCAATGAGCAGTTCTTC. This chain joins TRBV11-2 and TRBJ2-1, with 9 bases fitting TRBD2. V lost 0 bases and J lost 6; bases outside the gene matches: 9. Germline-derived CDR1 and CDR2 are SGHAT and FQNNGV. The CDR3 has 17 amino acids.

This rearrangement joins TRBV5-1 to TRBJ1-1, with 8 bases identical to TRBD1. The germline V gene has CDR1 SGHRS and CDR2 YFSETQ. The V gene end was trimmed by 3 bases and the J gene end by 0 bases; junction bases not matched to a gene: 7. CDR3 size: 16 residues. CDR3 coding DNA: TGCGCCAGCAGCTCCGACAGGGGTTCCATGAACACTGAAGCTTTCTTT. This encodes CASSSDRGSMNTEAFF.

This clone has only one observation. This sequence joins TRBV13 and TRBJ1-1; D not resolved. CDR1 is PRHDT, CDR2 FYEKMQ, per germline (reference sequence). This CDR3 has 13 residues. V lost 5 bases and J lost 5, with 12 bases in between. The CDR3 DNA sequence: TGTGCCAGCAGCCTCCCAGCCAGGACTGAAGCTTTCTTT. Its translation: CASSLPARTEAFF.

Here the CDR3 reads CASSSVTSSGNTIYF. In DNA form, the CDR3 reads TGTGCCAGCAGCTCCGTCACATCCTCTGGAAACACCATATATTTT. The chain couples TRBV11-2 to TRBJ1-3; no firm D call. The CDR3 is 15 residues long. Deletions cut 4 bases from V and 0 bases from J, with 10 bases between. Germline values: CDR1 SGHAT, CDR2 FQNNGV. Using reference TRBV11-2 and TRBJ1-3 for the parts outside the CDR3, the full variable domain is EAGVAQSPRYKIIEKRQSVAFWCNPISGHATLYWYQQILGQGPKLLIQFQNNGVVDDSQLPKDRFSAERLKGVDSTLKIQPAKLEDSAVYLCASSSVTSSGNTIYFGEGSWLTVV.

The chain joins TRBV10-3 to TRBJ1-6; D gene ambiguous. The V gene's germline CDR1 is ENHRY and CDR2 SYGVKD. Trimming stripped 2 bases from V and 7 bases from J, with 9 bases between. CDR3 size: 14 residues. The CDR3 nucleotides are TGTGCCATCAGTGAGGAGGCGGGGAATTCACCCCTCCACTTT. Protein: CAISEEAGNSPLHF.

The chain carries TRBV27 and TRBJ2-7, with TRBD1 as a possible D gene (6 bases). The germline gives CDR1 MNHEY, CDR2 SMNVEV (reference sequence). Trimming took off 6 bases at V and 2 bases at J, with 14 bases between the two ends. The CDR3 spans 14 residues. CDR3 DNA: TGTGCCAGCAGGGCCTGGGACATTCCCTACGAGCAGTACTTC. Its protein product is CASRAWDIPYEQYF.

The V and J genes are TRBV6-5 and TRBJ1-2, with 11 bases aligning to TRBD1. The germline V gene encodes CDR1 MNHEY and CDR2 SVGAGI. This CDR3 region has 13 residues. J gave up 8 bases and V 9 bases, and 8 bases lay outside the gene matches. CDR3 nucleotide sequence: TGTGCCAGTACCACCGGGACAGGGGGAGGCTACACCTTC. Translation: CASTTGTGGGYTF.

The chain recombines TRBV7-9 with TRBJ1-2, with no clear D. Germline V gives CDR1 SEHNR, CDR2 FQNEAQ (reference sequence). There are 15 residues in the CDR3. V lost 5 bases and J 2 bases, leaving 15 bases between the germline ends. CDR3 sequence reads: CASSNETTRNYGYTF. CDR3 in DNA: TGTGCCAGCAGCAACGAGACTACTAGGAACTATGGCTACACCTTC.

This clone was found a few times. The rearrangement joins TRBV15 to TRBJ2-2; TRBD2 is a possible D gene (6 bases). The germline V gene has CDR1 LNHNV and CDR2 YYDKDF (reference sequence). Trimming shortened V by 1 base and J by 0 bases, and 9 bases separated the two germline ends. The CDR3 contains 16 residues. In nucleotides, the CDR3 is TGTGCCACCAGCAGAGGGTGGGGGGCGAACACCGGGGAGCTGTTTTTT. It translates to CATSRGWGANTGELFF. The full variable domain, in which reference TRBV15 and TRBJ2-2 provide the parts outside the CDR3, is DAMVIQNPRYQVTQFGKPVTLSCSQTLNHNVMYWYQQKSSQAPKLLFHYYDKDFNNEADTPDNFQSRRPNTSFCFLDIRSPGLGDTAMYLCATSRGWGANTGELFFGEGSRLTVL.

The CDR3: CASSWTTVSEAFF. The CDR3 DNA follows: TGTGCCAGCAGTTGGACTACGGTGAGTGAAGCTTTCTTT. V gene TRBV2 combines with J gene TRBJ1-1, with D unclear. The V end lost 5 bases, the J end lost 7 bases, and 14 bases lay between the germline ends. Germline CDR1 SNHLY, CDR2 FYNNEI. The CDR3 length is 13 residues.

This clone was picked up one time. The CDR3 reads CASSSRHGTDFTGELFF. Written as DNA, the CDR3 is TGCGCCAGCAGCTCAAGACACGGGACAGACTTCACCGGGGAGCTGTTTTTT. The chain combines TRBV5-1 with TRBJ2-2; 7 bases are a match to TRBD1. This CDR3 is built from 17 residues. Germline CDR1 and CDR2: SGHRS and YFSETQ. V lost 3 bases and J lost 4; bases outside the gene matches: 12.

The chain joins TRBV27 to TRBJ1-6; D remains unclear. Trimming removed 10 bases from V and 6 bases from J, with 13 bases in between. The CDR3 contains 13 residues. Germline CDR1 reads MNHEY; CDR2 reads SMNVEV (reference sequence). The CDR3, as DNA: TGTGCCACCTCCGAATTGGCTAATTCACCCCTCCACTTT. Translating it yields CATSELANSPLHF.

V usage is TRBV6-1 and J usage is TRBJ1-2, with TRBD1 matching 7 bases. Trimming removed 7 bases from V and 8 bases from J; junction bases left unmatched: 7. From germline, CDR1 is MNHNS and CDR2 SASEGT. CDR3 size: 12 residues. DNA of the CDR3: TGTGCCAGCAACTGGAGGGGGCAGGGCTACACCTTC. Amino acids: CASNWRGQGYTF.

The genes are TRBV7-2 and TRBJ2-2; no firm D call. This CDR3 spans 16 amino acids. Trimming took 1 base from V and 0 from J, leaving 9 bases between them. Germline CDR1 and CDR2: SGHTA and FQGNSA. The CDR3 nucleotides are TGTGCCAGCAGCTTAGTTATGGCCTCGAACACCGGGGAGCTGTTTTTT. Its translation is CASSLVMASNTGELFF.

The chain uses TRBV4-1 and TRBJ1-1, with D unresolved. Trimming pared 1 base from V and 6 bases from J, leaving 15 bases between. Germline V gene lookup returns CDR1 MGHRA and CDR2 YSYEKL. The CDR3 is 15 residues long. The DNA for the CDR3 is TGCGCCAGCAGCCAAGGTGCGGGTATTATCGCTGAAGCTTTCTTT. It is translated as CASSQGAGIIAEAFF.

V is TRBV7-9 and J is TRBJ1-2; tentative D call: TRBD1 (5 bases). The CDR3 is 13 residues long. V lost 5 bases, J lost 4 bases, and 11 bases lay in between. Germline assignment: CDR1 SEHNR and CDR2 FQNEAQ (reference sequence). The CDR3 region is CASSLGHVYGYTF. The CDR3 nucleotides read TGTGCCAGCAGCCTCGGACACGTCTATGGCTACACCTTC.

This rearrangement joins TRBV11-2 to TRBJ1-4; 8 bases align to TRBD1. This CDR3 has 16 residues. The ends lost 1 base at V and 5 bases at J; junction bases unmatched: 6. The V gene's germline CDR1 is SGHAT and CDR2 FQNNGV. The CDR3 nucleotides are TGTGCCAGCAGCTTAGGTGCAGGGGGCCAAAATGAAAAACTGTTTTTT. It codes for CASSLGAGGQNEKLFF.

This clone was seen more than once but under ten times. This rearrangement joins TRBV10-3 to TRBJ1-1; no definite D call. The CDR3 is 13 residues long. The germline V and J ends were trimmed by 7 bases and 5 bases, with 14 bases remaining between them. The germline gives CDR1 ENHRY, CDR2 SYGVKD. The chain's CDR3 is CAITRSGITEAFF. CDR3 nucleotide sequence: TGTGCCATCACCAGATCGGGTATAACTGAAGCTTTCTTT.

The chain combines TRBV7-2 with TRBJ2-1, with TRBD1 matching over 10 bases. V lost 5 bases to trimming and J lost 8 bases; unmatched junction nucleotides: 12. CDR1 and CDR2 from the germline V gene are SGHTA and FQGNSA. The CDR3 spans 16 residues. CDR3 in amino acids: CASSPRQGAIGYEQFF. CDR3 bases: TGTGCCAGCAGCCCGCGACAGGGGGCGATAGGGTATGAGCAGTTCTTC.

The CDR3 region is CASSPQEGTEAFF. CDR3 bases: TGTGCCAGCTCACCTCAGGAGGGTACTGAAGCTTTCTTT. This chain links TRBV18 with TRBJ1-1; no clear D. The length of the CDR3 is 13 residues. Germline loops: CDR1 KGHSH, CDR2 LQKENI. The V end was cut by 3 bases, the J end by 5 bases, with 10 bases between. Combining the CDR3 with reference TRBV18 and TRBJ1-1 gives the whole variable domain NAGVMQNPRHLVRRRGQEARLRCSPMKGHSHVYWYRQLPEEGLKFMVYLQKENIIDESGMPKERFSAEFPKEGPSILRIQQVVRGDSAAYFCASSPQEGTEAFFGQGTRLTVV.

The rearrangement links TRBV5-1 to TRBJ1-2, with D tentatively TRBD1 (5 bases). Trimming shortened V by 4 bases and J by 3 bases, and 10 bases separated the two germline ends. This CDR3 region has 13 residues. Germline CDR1 and CDR2: SGHRS and YFSETQ. The CDR3 loop is CASSQDIHYGYTF. For the CDR3, the DNA is TGCGCCAGCAGCCAGGACATACACTATGGCTACACCTTC.